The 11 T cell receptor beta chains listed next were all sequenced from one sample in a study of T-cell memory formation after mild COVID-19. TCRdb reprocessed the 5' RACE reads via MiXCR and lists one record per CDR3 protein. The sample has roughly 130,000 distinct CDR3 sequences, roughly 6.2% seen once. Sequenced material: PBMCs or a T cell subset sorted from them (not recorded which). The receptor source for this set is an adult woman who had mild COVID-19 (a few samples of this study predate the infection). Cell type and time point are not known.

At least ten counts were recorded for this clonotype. The CDR3 here is CASGLVRTINEQFF. CDR3 sequence (DNA): TGTGCTAGTGGTTTGGTGAGAACCATCAATGAGCAGTTCTTC. The chain couples TRBV12-5 to TRBJ2-1; D ambiguous. V gave up 0 bases and J gave up 6 bases, with 9 bases separating them. This CDR3 has 14 residues. Germline V gene lookup returns CDR1 LGHNT and CDR2 FRNRAP. Together with reference TRBV12-5 and TRBJ2-1, the CDR3 gives the full variable domain: DARVTQTPRHKVTEMGQEVTMRCQPILGHNTVFWYRQTMMQGLELLAYFRNRAPLDDSGMPKDRFSAEMPDATLATLKIQPSEPRDSAVYFCASGLVRTINEQFFGPGTRLTVL.

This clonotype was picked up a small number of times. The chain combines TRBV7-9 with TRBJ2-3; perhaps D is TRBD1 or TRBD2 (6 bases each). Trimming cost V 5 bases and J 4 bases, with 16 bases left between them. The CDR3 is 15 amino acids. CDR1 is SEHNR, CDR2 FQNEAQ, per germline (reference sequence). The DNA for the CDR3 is TGTGCCAGCAGCCCCGAAGGGGGGCGCGCAGATACGCAGTATTTT. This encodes CASSPEGGRADTQYF. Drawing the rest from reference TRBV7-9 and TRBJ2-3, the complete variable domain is DTGVSQNPRHKITKRGQNVTFRCDPISEHNRLYWYRQTLGQGPEFLTYFQNEAQLEKSRLLSDRFSAERPKGSFSTLEIQRTEQGDSAMYLCASSPEGGRADTQYFGPGTRLTVL.

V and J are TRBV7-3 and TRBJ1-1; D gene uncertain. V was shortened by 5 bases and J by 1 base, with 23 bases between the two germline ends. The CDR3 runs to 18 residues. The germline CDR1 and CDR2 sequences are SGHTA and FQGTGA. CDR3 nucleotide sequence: TGTGCCAGCAGCACTAGGGCGTTGGGTTATTCCGAGAACACTGAAGCTTTCTTT. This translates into CASSTRALGYSENTEAFF.

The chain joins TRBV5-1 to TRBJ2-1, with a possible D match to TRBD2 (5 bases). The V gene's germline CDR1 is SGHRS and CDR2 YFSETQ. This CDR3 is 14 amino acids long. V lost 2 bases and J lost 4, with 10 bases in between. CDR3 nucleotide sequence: TGCGCCAGCAGCTTCGGCGGGCAATACAATGAGCAGTTCTTC. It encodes CASSFGGQYNEQFF.

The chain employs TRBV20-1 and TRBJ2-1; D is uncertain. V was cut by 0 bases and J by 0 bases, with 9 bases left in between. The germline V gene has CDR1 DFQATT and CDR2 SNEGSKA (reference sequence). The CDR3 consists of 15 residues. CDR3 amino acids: CSARERPSSYNEQFF. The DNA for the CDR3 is TGCAGTGCTAGAGAACGGCCCAGCTCCTACAATGAGCAGTTCTTC.

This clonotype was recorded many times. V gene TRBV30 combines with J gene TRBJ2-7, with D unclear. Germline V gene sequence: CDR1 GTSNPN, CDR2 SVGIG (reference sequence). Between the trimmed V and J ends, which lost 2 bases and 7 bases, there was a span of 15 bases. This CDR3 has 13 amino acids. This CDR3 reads CAWSRESLGEQYF. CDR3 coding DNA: TGTGCCTGGAGTAGAGAGTCCTTGGGTGAGCAGTACTTC.

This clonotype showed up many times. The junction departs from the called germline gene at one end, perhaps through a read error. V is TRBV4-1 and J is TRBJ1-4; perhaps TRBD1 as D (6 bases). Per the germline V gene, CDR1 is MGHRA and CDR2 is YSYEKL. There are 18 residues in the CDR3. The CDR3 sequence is CASSRGPSGSGEGMELFF. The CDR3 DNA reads TGCGCCAGCAGCCGGGGGCCGTCGGGTTCAGGGGAAGGAATGGAACTTTTTTTT.

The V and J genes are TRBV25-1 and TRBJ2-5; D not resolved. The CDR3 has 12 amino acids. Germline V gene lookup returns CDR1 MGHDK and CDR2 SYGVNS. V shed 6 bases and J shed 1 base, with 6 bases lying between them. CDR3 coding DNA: TGTGCCAGCAGACCGGGCCAAGAGACCCAGTACTTC. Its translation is CASRPGQETQYF.

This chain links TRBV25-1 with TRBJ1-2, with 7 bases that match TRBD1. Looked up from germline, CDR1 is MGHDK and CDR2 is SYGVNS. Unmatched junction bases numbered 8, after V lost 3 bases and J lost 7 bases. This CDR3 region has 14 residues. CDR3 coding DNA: TGTGCCAGCAGTGATCAGACAGGGTACGGTGGCTACACCTTC. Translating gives CASSDQTGYGGYTF.

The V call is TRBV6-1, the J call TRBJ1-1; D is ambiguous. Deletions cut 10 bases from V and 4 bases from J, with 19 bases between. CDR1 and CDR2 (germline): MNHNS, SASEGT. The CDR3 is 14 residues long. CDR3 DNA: TGTGCCACAACTCCTGGTTTGGCCAGCACTGAAGCTTTCTTT. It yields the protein CATTPGLASTEAFF.

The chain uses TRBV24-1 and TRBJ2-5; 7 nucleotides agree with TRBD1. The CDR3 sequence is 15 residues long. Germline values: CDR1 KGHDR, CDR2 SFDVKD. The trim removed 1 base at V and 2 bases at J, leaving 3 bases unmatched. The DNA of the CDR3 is TGTGCCACCAGTGATTTCTCGACAGGGCAAGAGACCCAGTACTTC. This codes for CATSDFSTGQETQYF.